The present entry profiles one T cell receptor (beta chain) with its context. The data stem from a study of blood T cell repertoires in COVID-19. About the research overall: Sources were T cells, B-cell-depleted T cells, or PBMCs; the material itself was cDNA or gDNA.

Germline assignment: CDR1 SGHVS and CDR2 FNYEAQ. The CDR3 has 14 amino acids. J was trimmed by 2 bases and V by 5 bases; bases with no gene match: 5. Original methodology: Amplifying reference gene primers gave estimates of nucleated cell counts. Some clones are missing from TCRdb's copy, which holds only in-frame ones; the method was immunoSEQ multiplex PCR. V and J calls and clone size are those listed in that table; D and trimming were worked out from the DNA. The sample shows about 400,000 clones, more than 85% of them seen only once. Clinical history reported by participants formed the basis on which cohorts were assigned. Recovered status in Cohort 3 required two negative PCRs, clearance, or symptom resolution.

The source is a woman aged 30 to 39 who had recovered from COVID-19. The V gene is TRBV7-6, the J gene TRBJ2-7; 8 nucleotides agree with TRBD1. Sequences were obtained from PBMCs or T cells enriched from blood (not recorded which). The CDR3 here is CASSPTGAPYEQYF. The DNA of the CDR3 is TGTGCCAGCAGCCCGACAGGGGCGCCCTACGAGCAGTACTTC. Based on the CDR3 plus reference TRBV7-6 and TRBJ2-7, the full variable domain is GAGVSQSPRYKVTKRGQDVALRCDPISGHVSLYWYRQALGQGPEFLTYFNYEAQQDKSGLPNDRFSAERPEGSISTLTIQRTEQRDSAMYRCASSPTGAPYEQYFGPGTRLTVT.